Following are 22 T cell receptor beta chains from one sample sequenced in a study of regulatory T cells in long-lasting Graves disease. In building TCR beta libraries, iRepertoire HTBI primers were used together with Arm-PCR of CDR3 regions. TCRdb re-derived calls from the multiplex PCR reads in MiXCR, one entry per CDR3 protein. This sample has hundreds of thousands of distinct CDR3 sequences, with 15% to 20% found just once. Sample time point: newly diagnosed GD, antithyroid drugs for less than 3 months. The authors made the TCR library using RNA they extracted from PBMCs. The sample also formed part of further work on T cells in Graves' hyperthyroidism and ophthalmopathy.

Material: peripheral blood mononuclear cells (PBMCs), obtained at new diagnosis, from a patient treated with antithyroid drugs. These TCRs come from a young woman with Graves disease.

The chain carries TRBV14 and TRBJ1-2; 7 bases map to TRBD1. Trimming at V came to 2 bases and at J to 8 bases, leaving 8 bases not matched to a gene. Germline CDR1 and CDR2: SGHDN and FVKESK. The CDR3 covers 14 residues. This CDR3 is CASSQTDRAGGYTF. The CDR3 DNA sequence: TGTGCCAGCAGCCAAACAGACAGGGCGGGCGGCTACACCTTC. Together with reference TRBV14 and TRBJ1-2, the CDR3 gives the full variable domain: EAGVTQFPSHSVIEKGQTVTLRCDPISGHDNLYWYRRVMGKEIKFLLHFVKESKQDESGMPNNRFLAERTGGTYSTLKVQPAELEDSGVYFCASSQTDRAGGYTFGSGTRLTVV.

The gene calls are TRBV30 and TRBJ2-1; TRBD2 aligns across 8 bases. V lost 2 bases and J lost 3; bases outside the gene matches: 6. Germline V gives CDR1 GTSNPN, CDR2 SVGIG (reference sequence). The CDR3 consists of 15 residues. In DNA form, the CDR3 reads TGTGCCTGGAGTATAGCGGGATCAGACTACAATGAGCAGTTCTTC. Encoded protein: CAWSIAGSDYNEQFF.

The table lists this clonotype with a few counts. This chain links TRBV4-2 with TRBJ2-7; no reliable D call. CDR3 length: 13 amino acids. The ends were cut back, 6 bases at V and 2 bases at J, with 11 bases in the middle. Germline CDR1 and CDR2: LGHNA and YNFKEQ. The CDR3 DNA is TGTGCCAGCAGGGGATCTACCGCCTACGAGCAGTACTTC. It codes for CASRGSTAYEQYF.

This clonotype was detected only a few times. The V gene is TRBV6-2 or TRBV6-3, the J gene TRBJ2-1; the D gene could be TRBD1 or TRBD2 (5 bases each). The CDR3 totals 13 residues. CDR1 is MNHEY and CDR2 is SVGEGT in the germline V gene. V was shortened by 6 bases and J by 7 bases, with 13 bases between the two germline ends. The CDR3 loop is CASRRTGRNEQFF. The CDR3 DNA sequence: TGTGCCAGCAGGAGGACGGGGCGAAATGAGCAGTTCTTC.

With regard to this clonotype: This may come from a read error, since a much larger clone is one base off. The rearrangement joins TRBV12-3 or TRBV12-4 to TRBJ2-1; D is undetermined. V was pared by 0 bases and J by 5 bases, with 11 bases between. This CDR3 spans 15 amino acids. The CDR3 protein is CASSLAGSKNNEQFF. As DNA, the CDR3 is TGTGCCAGCAGTTTAGCAGGGTCTAAGAACAATGAGCAGTTCTTC.

In its sample, this clonotype was seen many times. The J gene is TRBJ1-5, the V gene TRBV12-3 or TRBV12-4, with D tentatively TRBD1 (5 bases). V lost 7 bases, J lost 4 bases, and 11 bases lay in between. The CDR3 length is 13 residues. The CDR3 loop reads CASIRDPNQPQHF. The DNA for the CDR3 is TGTGCCAGCATCCGGGACCCGAATCAGCCCCAGCATTTT.

For the CDR3, the DNA is TGTGCCAGCAGCCACGGTATGGAGCGGCACAGCTACGAGCAGTACTTC. As protein: CASSHGMERHSYEQYF. J is TRBJ2-7 and V is TRBV27; the D gene is possibly TRBD2 (5 bases). This CDR3 region has 16 residues. Germline lookup yields CDR1 MNHEY and CDR2 SMNVEV (reference sequence). The V end was cut by 6 bases, the J end by 3 bases, with 21 bases between.

This clonotype was detected ten times or more. The chain links TRBV28 to TRBJ2-5, with 12 bases identical to TRBD2. V lost 4 bases and J lost 5; bases outside the gene matches: 17. Germline V lookup: CDR1 MDHEN, CDR2 SYDVKM. The CDR3 loop spans 19 amino acids. This chain's CDR3 is CASSSGGWTSGIGGETQYF. The CDR3 nucleotides are TGTGCCAGCAGTTCCGGTGGATGGACTAGCGGGATAGGGGGGGAGACCCAGTACTTC.

This clonotype occurred many times. The chain joins TRBV28 to TRBJ2-3; D may be TRBD2 (5 bases). The CDR3 spans 13 residues. The ends were cut back, 7 bases at V and 8 bases at J, with 16 bases in the middle. CDR1 MDHEN and CDR2 SYDVKM come from the germline V gene. The CDR3: CASILRVPGTQYF. CDR3 nucleotide sequence: TGTGCCAGCATCTTGAGGGTACCGGGTACGCAGTATTTT.

This clonotype was seen a few times. V is TRBV7-2 and J is TRBJ2-2; 9 nucleotides line up with TRBD1. There are 17 residues in the CDR3. V shed 2 bases and J 1 base; nucleotides not matched to a gene: 5. Germline loops: CDR1 SGHTA, CDR2 FQGNSA. The CDR3 region has the DNA TGTGCCAGCAGCTTAAGGGGGACAGGGCGGAACACCGGGGAGCTGTTTTTT. Protein: CASSLRGTGRNTGELFF.

This clonotype was seen repeatedly, ten times or more. The rearrangement links TRBV3-1 to TRBJ1-1, with D possibly TRBD1 on 5 matching bases. Germline V CDR1 and CDR2: LGHDT, YNNKEL (reference sequence). Trimming removed 1 base from V and 7 bases from J, with 10 bases in between. This CDR3 region has 13 residues. CDR3 sequence (DNA): TGTGCCAGCAGCCAAGGGGGGTCCAATGAAGCTTTCTTT. Residues: CASSQGGSNEAFF.

At least ten counts were recorded for this clonotype. The chain employs TRBV14 and TRBJ2-5; possibly TRBD1 for D (6 bases). The length of the CDR3 is 16 residues. Per germline, CDR1 SGHDN and CDR2 FVKESK. Trimming stripped 2 bases from V and 5 bases from J, with 18 bases between. CDR3 sequence reads: CASSQTTGLKMETQYF. The CDR3 DNA is TGTGCCAGCAGCCAAACGACAGGCCTAAAGATGGAGACCCAGTACTTC. Complete variable domain (other parts from reference TRBV14 and TRBJ2-5): EAGVTQFPSHSVIEKGQTVTLRCDPISGHDNLYWYRRVMGKEIKFLLHFVKESKQDESGMPNNRFLAERTGGTYSTLKVQPAELEDSGVYFCASSQTTGLKMETQYFGPGTRLLVL.

Ten or more counts support this clonotype. The chain has TRBV2 and TRBJ2-1; 13 bases are a match to TRBD2. After removal of 4 bases from V and 10 bases from J, the junction contained 7 bases not matched to a gene. The CDR3 totals 15 residues. Germline-derived CDR1 and CDR2 are SNHLY and FYNNEI. The DNA for the CDR3 is TGTGCCAGCAGTGGTAGACTAGCGGGAGGACGGGAGCAGTTCTTC. Its protein product is CASSGRLAGGREQFF. Together with reference TRBV2 and TRBJ2-1, the CDR3 gives the full variable domain: EPEVTQTPSHQVTQMGQEVILRCVPISNHLYFYWYRQILGQKVEFLVSFYNNEISEKSEIFDDQFSVERPDGSNFTLKIRSTKLEDSAMYFCASSGRLAGGREQFFGPGTRLTVL.

This clonotype was seen a handful of times. V usage is TRBV28 and J usage is TRBJ1-5; D is unclear. Looked up from germline, CDR1 is MDHEN and CDR2 is SYDVKM. Trimming stripped 4 bases from V and 6 bases from J, with 13 bases between. The CDR3 is 14 amino acids. CDR3 amino acids: CASSWLGSVQPQHF. CDR3 nucleotide sequence: TGTGCCAGCAGTTGGCTGGGATCCGTTCAGCCCCAGCATTTT.

The table lists this clonotype with many counts. V is TRBV6-1 and J is TRBJ2-7; TRBD2 aligns across 7 bases. Germline CDR1 is MNHNS and CDR2 is SASEGT. CDR3 size: 13 residues. J was trimmed by 5 bases and V by 5 bases; bases with no gene match: 6. The CDR3 reads CASSRGRADEQYF. The CDR3 DNA reads as TGTGCCAGCAGTCGGGGGAGGGCTGACGAGCAGTACTTC.

This clonotype was detected a few times. CDR3 DNA sequence: TGCAGTGCTATTACATGGACAGGGGACACTGAAGCTTTCTTT. It specifies CSAITWTGDTEAFF. The chain employs TRBV20-1 and TRBJ1-1; 9 nucleotides match TRBD1. The CDR3 spans 14 residues. Germline-derived CDR1 and CDR2 are DFQATT and SNEGSKA (reference sequence). J gave up 3 bases and V 4 bases, and 6 bases lay outside the gene matches.

The count of this clonotype is one. This sequence may be a read error, since a much larger clone differs from it by one base. J is TRBJ1-1 and V is TRBV3-1; D is perhaps TRBD1 (5 bases). The CDR3 is 17 amino acids. Per germline, CDR1 LGHDT and CDR2 YNNKEL (reference sequence). The CDR3 loop reads CASNQEPEGYMNTEAFF. The CDR3 region has the DNA TGTGCCAGCAACCAAGAACCCGAGGGGTATATGAACACTGAAGCTTTCTTT. The entire variable domain, with the rest obtained from reference TRBV3-1 and TRBJ1-1, is as follows: DTAVSQTPKYLVTQMGNDKSIKCEQNLGHDTMYWYKQDSKKFLKIMFSYNNKELIINETVPNRFSPKSPDKAHLNLHINSLELGDSAVYFCASNQEPEGYMNTEAFFGQGTRLTVV.

This clonotype showed up many times. The rearrangement joins TRBV12-3 or TRBV12-4 to TRBJ2-5; 9 positions match TRBD1. V was pared by 5 bases and J by 1 base, with 8 bases of the junction left unmatched. The CDR3 covers 16 residues. CDR3 in amino acids: CASSQMGDRAQETQYF. As DNA, the CDR3 is TGTGCCAGCAGTCAAATGGGGGACAGGGCCCAAGAGACCCAGTACTTC.

The chain has TRBV3-1 and TRBJ2-2; D is ambiguous. This CDR3 region has 17 residues. The germline V gene encodes CDR1 LGHDT and CDR2 YNNKEL (reference sequence). V was pared by 0 bases and J by 4 bases, with 15 bases between. The CDR3 sequence is CASSQDYGLWSTGELFF. The CDR3, as DNA: TGTGCCAGCAGCCAAGATTACGGGCTTTGGAGCACCGGGGAGCTGTTTTTT.

V and J are TRBV5-1 and TRBJ2-7, with unresolved D. The ends were cut back, 5 bases at V and 0 bases at J, with 15 bases in the middle. There are 15 residues in the CDR3. Germline CDR1 and CDR2: SGHRS and YFSETQ. Here the CDR3 reads CASRPFGTSSYEQYF. The CDR3, as DNA: TGCGCCAGCAGGCCCTTTGGAACGAGCTCCTACGAGCAGTACTTC.

This clonotype was counted at least ten times. This chain connects TRBV11-2 to TRBJ1-2, with unresolved D. V lost 5 bases, J lost 1 base, and 8 bases lay in between. This CDR3 contains 13 residues. Germline values: CDR1 SGHAT, CDR2 FQNNGV. The CDR3 DNA reads TGTGCCAGCAGCCACCAGGATAACTATGGCTACACCTTC. Amino acids: CASSHQDNYGYTF.

Comments on this clonotype: Since a much larger clone is just one base distant, this may be a read error. This chain uses TRBV20-1 with TRBJ2-1; 8 bases match TRBD2. J gave up 8 bases and V 6 bases, and 18 bases lay outside the gene matches. The V gene's germline CDR1 is DFQATT and CDR2 SNEGSKA (reference sequence). The CDR3 extends over 16 amino acids. The CDR3 spells CSARSGASGRYDEQFF. The CDR3 DNA reads TGCAGTGCGCGAAGCGGGGCTAGCGGGCGGTACGATGAGCAGTTCTTC.